The present entry profiles one T cell receptor beta chain with its context. The sample originates from a study of blood T cell repertoires in COVID-19. Sequencing used immunoSEQ multiplex PCR; TCRdb keeps in-frame clones, though not all of them. The profile shows about 210,000 clones, roughly 85% of them singletons. Trimming took 12 bases from V and 5 from J, leaving 15 bases between them. This CDR3 has 12 residues. Germline CDR1 reads KGHDR; CDR2 reads SFDVKD. This rearrangement joins TRBV24-1 to TRBJ1-1, with D uncertain. The receptor was derived from a man in his fifties or sixties with COVID-19, enrolled during active disease. The sample taken for sequencing was peripheral blood. The CDR3 DNA follows: TGTGCCCCCGCGGAGGTTGTTACTGAAGCTTTCTTT. Its translation is CAPAEVVTEAFF.